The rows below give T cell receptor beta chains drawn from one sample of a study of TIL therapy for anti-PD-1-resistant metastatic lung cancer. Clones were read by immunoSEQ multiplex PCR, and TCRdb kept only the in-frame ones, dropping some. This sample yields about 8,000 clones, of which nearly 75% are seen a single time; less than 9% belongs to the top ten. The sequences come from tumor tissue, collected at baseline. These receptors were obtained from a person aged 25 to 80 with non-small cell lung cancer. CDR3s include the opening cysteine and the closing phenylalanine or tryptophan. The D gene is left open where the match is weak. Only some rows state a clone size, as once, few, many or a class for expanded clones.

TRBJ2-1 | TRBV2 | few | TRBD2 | TGTGCCAGCAGTAGGACTAGCGGGAGTAACAATGAGCAGTTCTTC | CASSRTSGSNNEQFF
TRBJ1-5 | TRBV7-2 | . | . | TGTGCCAGCAGCTTAGGCCTTCGGGATCAGCCCCAGCATTTT | CASSLGLRDQPQHF
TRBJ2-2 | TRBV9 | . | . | TGTGCCAGCAGCGATAACAGGGCCGGGGAGCTGTTTTTT | CASSDNRAGELFF
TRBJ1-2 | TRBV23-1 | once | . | TGCGCCAGCAGTCAATTTGAGTTCGGGCCGGGGGCACCGGGCTACACCTTC | CASSQFEFGPGAPGYTF
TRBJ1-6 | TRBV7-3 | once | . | TGTGCCAGCAGCTTAAGAAATAATTCACCCCTCCACTTT | CASSLRNNSPLHF
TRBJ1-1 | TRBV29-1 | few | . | TGCAGCGCTGGACAGACCCCGAACACTGAAGCTTTCTTT | CSAGQTPNTEAFF
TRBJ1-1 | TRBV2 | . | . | TGTGCCAGCAAGGTAACAGAGAACACTGAAGCTTTCTTT | CASKVTENTEAFF
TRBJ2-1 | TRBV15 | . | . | TGTGCCACCAGCAGATACCTAGTGGGTGAGCAGTTCTTC | CATSRYLVGEQFF
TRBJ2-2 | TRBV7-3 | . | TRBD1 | TGTGCCAGCAGCTTGCAGGGGGCTGGCACCGGGGAGCTGTTTTTT | CASSLQGAGTGELFF
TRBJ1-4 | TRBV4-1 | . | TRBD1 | TGCGCCAGCAGCCAAGGGACAGGGGATGAAAAACTGTTTTTT | CASSQGTGDEKLFF
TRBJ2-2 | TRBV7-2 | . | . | TGTGCCAGCAGCTTAGAGGCCAGAGCAGCGAACACCGGGGAGCTGTTTTTT | CASSLEARAANTGELFF
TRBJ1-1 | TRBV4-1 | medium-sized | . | TGCGCCAGCAGCCAACCGGGTTTGGTCACTGAAGCTTTCTTT | CASSQPGLVTEAFF
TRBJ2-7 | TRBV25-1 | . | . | TGTGCCAGCAGAACAAGCGTCGAGCAGTACTTC | CASRTSVEQYF
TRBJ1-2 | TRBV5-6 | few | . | TGTGCCAGCAGCTTCTGGGGCCTGAGGTATGGCTACACCTTC | CASSFWGLRYGYTF
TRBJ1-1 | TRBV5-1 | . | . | TGCGCCAGCAGCTTACCTCAGTCCTCTGGGACTGAAGCTTTCTTT | CASSLPQSSGTEAFF
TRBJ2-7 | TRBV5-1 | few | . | TGCGCCAGCAGCTCAAATACCGGGGGCAGGAAGACGTACGAGCAGTACTTC | CASSSNTGGRKTYEQYF
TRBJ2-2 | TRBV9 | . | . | TGTGCCAGCAGCGTAGGAAGCCTCCCGACCGGGGAGCTGTTTTTT | CASSVGSLPTGELFF
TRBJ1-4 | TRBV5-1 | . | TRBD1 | TGCGCCAGCAGCTACGGGACAGGGGATGAAAAACTGTTTTTT | CASSYGTGDEKLFF
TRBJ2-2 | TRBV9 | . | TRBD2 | TGTGCCAGCAGCGTTCTAGCGGGGGCGACCAACACCGGGGAGCTGTTTTTT | CASSVLAGATNTGELFF
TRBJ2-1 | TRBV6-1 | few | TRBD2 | TGTGCCAGCGGGGATAGCGGGGGGTCCTACAATGAGCAGTTCTTC | CASGDSGGSYNEQFF
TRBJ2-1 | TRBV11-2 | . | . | TGTGCCAGCAGCTTAGAGACGGCTGGCGATGAGCAGTTCTTC | CASSLETAGDEQFF
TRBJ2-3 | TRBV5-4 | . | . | TGTGCCAGCAGCTCTGCGGAGAGGGCGGCCGAGTATTTT | CASSSAERAAEYF
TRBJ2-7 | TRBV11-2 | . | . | TGTGCCAGCAGCCCGCGGGTTTCCTACGAGCAGTACTTC | CASSPRVSYEQYF
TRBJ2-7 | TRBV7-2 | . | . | TGTGCCAGCAGCTTAGGATTCCCGAGAGGGGGCTACGAGCAGTACTTC | CASSLGFPRGGYEQYF
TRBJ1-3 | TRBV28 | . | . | TGTGCCAGCAGTTTTACCATCCCGAACTCTGGAAACACCATATATTTT | CASSFTIPNSGNTIYF
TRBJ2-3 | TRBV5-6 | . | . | TGTGCCAGCAGCTCCATGGGGACTAGCACAGATACGCAGTATTTT | CASSSMGTSTDTQYF